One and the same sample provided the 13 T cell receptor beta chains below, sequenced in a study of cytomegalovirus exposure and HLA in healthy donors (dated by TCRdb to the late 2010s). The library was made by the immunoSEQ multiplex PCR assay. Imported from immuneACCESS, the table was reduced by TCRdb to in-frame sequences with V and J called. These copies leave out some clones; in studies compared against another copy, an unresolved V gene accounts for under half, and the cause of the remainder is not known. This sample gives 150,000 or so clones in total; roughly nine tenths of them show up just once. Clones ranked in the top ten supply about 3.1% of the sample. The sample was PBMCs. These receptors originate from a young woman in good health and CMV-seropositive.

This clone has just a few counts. The CDR3 DNA sequence: TGTGCCAGCAGTCGCCGGGACAGGGTTCCCGAGCAGTACTTC. Its protein product is CASSRRDRVPEQYF. The rearrangement links TRBV6-5 to TRBJ2-7; 9 nucleotides match TRBD1. Trimming cost V 5 bases and J 6 bases; bases outside gene matches: 8. The CDR3 has 14 residues. Germline-derived CDR1 and CDR2 are MNHEY and SVGAGI.

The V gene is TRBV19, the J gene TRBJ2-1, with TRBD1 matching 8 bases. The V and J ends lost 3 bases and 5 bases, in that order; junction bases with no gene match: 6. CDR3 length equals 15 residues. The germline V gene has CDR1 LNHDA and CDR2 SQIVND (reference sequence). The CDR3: CASSIRDRSNNEQFF. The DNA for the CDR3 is TGTGCCAGTAGTATTAGGGACAGGTCCAACAATGAGCAGTTCTTC.

The CDR3 reads CASIYRAAETQYF. CDR3 coding DNA: TGTGCCAGCATATACAGGGCAGCAGAGACCCAGTACTTC. The chain has TRBV6-6 and TRBJ2-5; D might be TRBD1 (6 bases). The CDR3 is made up of 13 amino acids. V was clipped by 7 bases and J by 4 bases, with 13 bases between them. The germline CDR1 and CDR2 sequences are MNHNY and SVGAGI (reference sequence).

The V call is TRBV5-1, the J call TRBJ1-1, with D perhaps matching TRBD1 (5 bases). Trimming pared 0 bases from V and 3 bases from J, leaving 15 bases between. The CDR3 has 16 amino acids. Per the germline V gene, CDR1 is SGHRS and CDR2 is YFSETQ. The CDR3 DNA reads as TGCGCCAGCAGCTTGGGTTCAGGGTTTGGGGACACTGAAGCTTTCTTT. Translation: CASSLGSGFGDTEAFF.

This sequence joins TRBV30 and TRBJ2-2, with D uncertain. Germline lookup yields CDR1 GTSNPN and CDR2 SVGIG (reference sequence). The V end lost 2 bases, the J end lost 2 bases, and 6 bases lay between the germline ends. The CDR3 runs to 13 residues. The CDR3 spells CAWSPQNTGELFF. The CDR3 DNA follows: TGTGCCTGGAGTCCACAAAACACCGGGGAGCTGTTTTTT.

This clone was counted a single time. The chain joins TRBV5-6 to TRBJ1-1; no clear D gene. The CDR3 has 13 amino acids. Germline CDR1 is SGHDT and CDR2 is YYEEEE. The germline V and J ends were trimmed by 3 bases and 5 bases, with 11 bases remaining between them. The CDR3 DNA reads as TGTGCCAGCAGCTCGGACTTGATTACTGAAGCTTTCTTT. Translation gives CASSSDLITEAFF. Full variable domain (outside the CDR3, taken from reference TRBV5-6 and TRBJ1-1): DAGVTQSPTHLIKTRGQQVTLRCSPKSGHDTVSWYQQALGQGPQFIFQYYEEEERQRGNFPDRFSGHQFPNYSSELNVNALLLGDSALYLCASSSDLITEAFFGQGTRLTVV.

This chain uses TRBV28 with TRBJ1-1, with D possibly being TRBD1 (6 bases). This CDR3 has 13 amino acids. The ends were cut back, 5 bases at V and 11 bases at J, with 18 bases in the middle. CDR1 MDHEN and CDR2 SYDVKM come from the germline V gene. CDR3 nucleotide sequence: TGTGCCAGCAGTACCACAGGGACCCGTGGGGCTTTCTTT. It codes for CASSTTGTRGAFF.

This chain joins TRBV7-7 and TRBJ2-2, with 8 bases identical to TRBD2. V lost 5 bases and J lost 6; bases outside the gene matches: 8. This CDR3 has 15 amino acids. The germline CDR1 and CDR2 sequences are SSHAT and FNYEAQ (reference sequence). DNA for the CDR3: TGTGCCAGCAGCCCCTGGAGCGGGAGTCCCGGGGAGCTGTTTTTT. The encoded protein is CASSPWSGSPGELFF.

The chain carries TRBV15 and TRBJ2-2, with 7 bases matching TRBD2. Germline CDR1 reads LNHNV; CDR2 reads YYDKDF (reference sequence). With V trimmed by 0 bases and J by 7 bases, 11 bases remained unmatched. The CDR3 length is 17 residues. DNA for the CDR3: TGTGCCACCAGCAGAGATTCGGTGTTCCGCGGGGGCGGGGAGCTGTTTTTT. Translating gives CATSRDSVFRGGGELFF.

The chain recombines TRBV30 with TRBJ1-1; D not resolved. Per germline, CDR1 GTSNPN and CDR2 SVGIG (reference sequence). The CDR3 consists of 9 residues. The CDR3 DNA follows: TGTGCGGTGGAGGGTGAAGCTTTCTTT. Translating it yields CAVEGEAFF.

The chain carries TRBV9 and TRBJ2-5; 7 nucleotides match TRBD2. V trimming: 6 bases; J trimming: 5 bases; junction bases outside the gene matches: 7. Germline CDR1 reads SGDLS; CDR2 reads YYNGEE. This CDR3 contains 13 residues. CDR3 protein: CASTRESMETQYF. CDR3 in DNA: TGTGCCAGCACGCGGGAGTCGATGGAGACCCAGTACTTC.

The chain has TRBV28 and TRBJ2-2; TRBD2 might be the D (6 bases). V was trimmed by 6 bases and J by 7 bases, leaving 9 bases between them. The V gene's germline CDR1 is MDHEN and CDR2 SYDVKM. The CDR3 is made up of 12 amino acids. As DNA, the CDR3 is TGTGCCAGCAGAGGAGGGGTCGGGGAGCTGTTTTTT. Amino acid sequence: CASRGGVGELFF.

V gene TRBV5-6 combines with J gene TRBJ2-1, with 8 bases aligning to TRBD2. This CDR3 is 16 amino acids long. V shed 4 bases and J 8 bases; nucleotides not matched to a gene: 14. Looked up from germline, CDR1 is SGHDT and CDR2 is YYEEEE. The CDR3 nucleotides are TGTGCCAGCAGCGAATCTGGGACTAGTTTCGTCGATGAGCAGTTCTTC. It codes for CASSESGTSFVDEQFF. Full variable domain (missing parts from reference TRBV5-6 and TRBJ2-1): DAGVTQSPTHLIKTRGQQVTLRCSPKSGHDTVSWYQQALGQGPQFIFQYYEEEERQRGNFPDRFSGHQFPNYSSELNVNALLLGDSALYLCASSESGTSFVDEQFFGPGTRLTVL.